Below are 32 T cell receptor beta chains sequenced from a single sample in a study of blood T cells in healthy people across ages. Then a second PCR, running about 6 to 12 cycles, was carried out with a sample-barcoded 5' primer and a J-beta primer mix. TCRdb reanalysed the 5' RACE reads using MiXCR and keeps one entry per CDR3 protein. The sample records around 850,000 distinct CDR3 sequences, about 37% being singletons. Input material: blood. The receptor source for this set is a man younger than 35 in good health.

There are many counts of this clonotype. The chain links TRBV12-3 or TRBV12-4 to TRBJ2-1, with D unresolved. V shed 8 bases and J shed 8 bases, with 10 bases lying between them. The CDR3 sequence is 11 residues long. This CDR3 reads CASRDLDEQFF. The CDR3 nucleotides read TGTGCCAGCCGAGACCTCGATGAGCAGTTCTTC.

This chain uses TRBV12-3 or TRBV12-4 with TRBJ2-1; TRBD2 matches at 12 bases. The J call is uncertain, as TRBJ2-7 better fits the DNA end. The length of the CDR3 is 16 residues. The CDR3 nucleotides read TGTGCCAGCAGCCCTTGGACTAGCGGGAATTACAATGAGCAGTACTTC. Residues: CASSPWTSGNYNEQYF.

The gene calls are TRBV5-1 and TRBJ2-3; D might be TRBD2 (5 bases). In germline, CDR1 is SGHRS, CDR2 YFSETQ. This CDR3 region has 14 residues. Trimming cost V 4 bases and J 6 bases, with 15 bases left between them. In DNA form, the CDR3 reads TGCGCCAGCAGCCTGACTATTTCGGTGGATACGCAGTATTTT. This sequence encodes CASSLTISVDTQYF.

The V and J genes are TRBV4-3 and TRBJ1-1, with D hard to call. V lost 0 bases and J 10 bases, leaving 12 bases between the germline ends. Germline V gives CDR1 LGHNA, CDR2 YSLEER. The CDR3 is 13 residues long. CDR3 coding DNA: TGCGCCAGCAGCCAAGATCTAGAGGGTGGAGCTTTCTTT. Residues: CASSQDLEGGAFF.

This clonotype was seen ten or more times. V and J are TRBV6-2 or TRBV6-3 and TRBJ2-1; D call uncertain. V was clipped by 6 bases and J by 4 bases, with 10 bases between them. The length of the CDR3 is 13 residues. Germline V gene lookup returns CDR1 MNHEY and CDR2 SVGEGT. CDR3 loop: CASRGKGYNEQFF. Here the CDR3 DNA reads TGTGCCAGCAGGGGGAAAGGATACAATGAGCAGTTCTTC.

The V gene is TRBV5-1, the J gene TRBJ2-7; no firm D call. Looked up from germline, CDR1 is SGHRS and CDR2 is YFSETQ. Trimming stripped 0 bases from V and 0 bases from J, with 7 bases between. This CDR3 is built from 14 residues. The CDR3 region is CASSLGLASYEQYF. The CDR3 nucleotides are TGCGCCAGCAGCTTGGGCCTGGCCTCCTACGAGCAGTACTTC.

This clonotype was seen a handful of times. The rearrangement joins TRBV20-1 to TRBJ1-1; a possible D gene is TRBD1 (5 bases). Germline values: CDR1 DFQATT, CDR2 SNEGSKA (reference sequence). The V gene lost 3 bases and the J gene lost 7 bases, with 18 bases spanning the gap. The CDR3 sequence is 14 residues long. The DNA for the CDR3 is TGCAGTGCTAGGTCAGCGTCAGGGTTTGATGAAGCTTTCTTT. Translated, it gives CSARSASGFDEAFF.

In its sample, this clonotype was seen many times. The chain couples TRBV4-3 to TRBJ1-2, with D possibly TRBD1 on 5 matching bases. V gave up 0 bases and J gave up 4 bases, with 9 bases separating them. CDR3 length equals 14 residues. Germline V CDR1 and CDR2: LGHNA, YSLEER. This CDR3 is CASSQDLGGYGYTF. Here the CDR3 DNA reads TGCGCCAGCAGCCAAGATTTGGGGGGCTATGGCTACACCTTC.

The CDR3 coding sequence is TGCGCCAGCAGCCAAGATTACGGGACAGGGACCACCGGGGAGCTGTTTTTT. Its translation: CASSQDYGTGTTGELFF. This rearrangement joins TRBV4-1 to TRBJ2-2; 9 bases match TRBD1. The germline CDR1 and CDR2 sequences are MGHRA and YSYEKL. Trimming removed 0 bases from V and 4 bases from J; junction bases left unmatched: 6. This CDR3 is 17 amino acids long.

The rearrangement links TRBV20-1 to TRBJ1-2; D unclear. The CDR3 extends over 14 amino acids. Germline values: CDR1 DFQATT, CDR2 SNEGSKA (reference sequence). Trimming shortened V by 0 bases and J by 0 bases, and 8 bases separated the two germline ends. CDR3 DNA sequence: TGCAGTGCTAGAGATCATCGGCCTAACTATGGCTACACCTTC. Protein product: CSARDHRPNYGYTF.

J is TRBJ1-5 and V is TRBV6-2 or TRBV6-3; 7 nucleotides line up with TRBD1. The germline V gene encodes CDR1 MNHEY and CDR2 SVGEGT. V was clipped by 6 bases and J by 5 bases; unmatched bases: 7. The CDR3 length is 14 residues. CDR3 amino acids: CASRTMTGYQPQHF. As DNA, the CDR3 is TGTGCCAGCAGGACCATGACAGGGTATCAGCCCCAGCATTTT.

V and J are TRBV29-1 and TRBJ1-1, with a tentative D call TRBD1 (5 bases). CDR1 is SQVTM and CDR2 is ANQGSEA in the germline V gene. The CDR3 has 12 residues. With 4 bases removed from V and 1 base from J, the gap between germline ends came to 7 bases. The CDR3 region is CSVVTENTEAFF. The CDR3 DNA follows: TGCAGCGTTGTGACAGAGAACACTGAAGCTTTCTTT.

This clonotype showed up just a few times. The genes are TRBV6-2 or TRBV6-3 and TRBJ1-5, with TRBD1 matching 7 bases. V lost 8 bases to trimming and J lost 3 bases; unmatched junction nucleotides: 10. The CDR3 is 15 amino acids. In germline, CDR1 is MNHEY, CDR2 SVGEGT. CDR3 region: CASGPRDRSNQPQHF. CDR3 bases: TGTGCCAGCGGACCCCGGGACAGATCCAATCAGCCCCAGCATTTT.

The J gene is TRBJ1-2, the V gene TRBV12-3 or TRBV12-4; D remains ambiguous. There are 11 residues in the CDR3. Trimming left V 5 bases short and J 6 bases short, with 7 bases between. CDR3 in amino acids: CASSVRDGYTF. The CDR3 nucleotides read TGTGCCAGCAGTGTCAGAGATGGCTACACCTTC.

This clonotype came up a few times. This rearrangement joins TRBV5-1 to TRBJ2-1; possible D gene TRBD2, 6 bases. Germline V gene data show CDR1 as SGHRS and CDR2 as YFSETQ. The CDR3 spans 13 residues. The ends were cut back, 1 base at V and 13 bases at J, with 15 bases in the middle. Here the CDR3 reads CASSLTGGETQFF. CDR3 in DNA: TGCGCCAGCAGCTTGACCGGGGGAGAGACCCAGTTCTTC.

With regard to this clonotype: A read error is possible here, since a much larger clone lies one base away. The chain couples TRBV14 to TRBJ2-7, with TRBD2 as a possible D gene (6 bases). CDR1 and CDR2 from the germline V gene are SGHDN and FVKESK. CDR3 length: 14 residues. Deletions cut 4 bases from V and 7 bases from J, with 17 bases between. CDR3 DNA sequence: TGTGCCAGCAGCCCGGCGGGGAAACACAATGAGCAGTACTTC. Protein product: CASSPAGKHNEQYF. The whole variable domain, filled in from reference TRBV14 and TRBJ2-7, reads EAGVTQFPSHSVIEKGQTVTLRCDPISGHDNLYWYRRVMGKEIKFLLHFVKESKQDESGMPNNRFLAERTGGTYSTLKVQPAELEDSGVYFCASSPAGKHNEQYFGPGTRLTVT.

This clonotype was observed a handful of times. J is TRBJ1-6 and V is TRBV5-1; D remains unclear. The CDR3 is 13 residues long. Germline loops: CDR1 SGHRS, CDR2 YFSETQ. V was shortened by 4 bases and J by 6 bases, with 8 bases between the two germline ends. CDR3 amino acids: CASSPDFNSPLHF. The CDR3 DNA reads as TGCGCCAGCAGCCCGGACTTTAATTCACCCCTCCACTTT.

The chain has TRBV9 and TRBJ2-3, with TRBD2 matching over 12 bases. CDR3 length: 16 residues. V trimming: 4 bases; J trimming: 6 bases; junction bases outside the gene matches: 9. CDR1 SGDLS and CDR2 YYNGEE come from the germline V gene. The CDR3 DNA sequence: TGTGCCAGCAGCTCTCTAGCGGGGGGGTTTTCCGATACGCAGTATTTT. This gives the protein CASSSLAGGFSDTQYF.

J is TRBJ1-2 and V is TRBV6-1, with TRBD1 identical over 7 bases. CDR3 size: 14 residues. Trimming cost V 4 bases and J 6 bases; bases outside gene matches: 8. Germline values: CDR1 MNHNS, CDR2 SASEGT. The CDR3 nucleotides are TGTGCCAGCAGTGTTGACAGGGCGGGGAATGGCTACACCTTC. As protein: CASSVDRAGNGYTF.

The rearrangement uses TRBV12-3 or TRBV12-4 and TRBJ2-3; 8 bases agree with TRBD1. This CDR3 contains 14 residues. V lost 4 bases, J lost 0 bases, and 0 bases stayed unmatched. CDR3 in DNA: TGTGCCAGCAGTTGGACAGGGAGCACAGATACGCAGTATTTT. Its protein product is CASSWTGSTDTQYF.

This clonotype was found a few times. This chain connects TRBV20-1 to TRBJ2-7; D is perhaps TRBD1 or TRBD2 (5 bases each). The CDR3 runs to 14 residues. The V and J ends lost 3 bases and 0 bases respectively, with 12 bases between them. Germline V CDR1 and CDR2: DFQATT, SNEGSKA (reference sequence). CDR3 sequence: CSARGTVSSYEQYF. The CDR3 coding sequence is TGCAGTGCTAGGGGGACCGTGAGCTCCTACGAGCAGTACTTC.

The sample holds a few counts of this clonotype. This sequence joins TRBV6-2 or TRBV6-3 and TRBJ1-6; D is unresolved. Trimming removed 6 bases from V and 0 bases from J, with 9 bases in between. The CDR3 sequence is 15 residues long. CDR1 is MNHEY, CDR2 SVGEGT, per germline. The CDR3 here is CASSHQSSYNSPLHF. DNA of the CDR3: TGTGCCAGCAGCCACCAGAGCTCCTATAATTCACCCCTCCACTTT.

The J gene is TRBJ2-7, the V gene TRBV23-1, with D possibly being TRBD2 (6 bases). TRBV23-1 has ORF status, its function being uncertain. CDR3 length equals 13 residues. Deletions cut 6 bases from V and 3 bases from J, with 12 bases between. The CDR3 loop reads CASRPEEGYEQYF. The CDR3, as DNA: TGCGCCAGCAGACCCGAGGAGGGCTACGAGCAGTACTTC.

CDR3 loop: CASSLKARGGNSYNEQYF. DNA of the CDR3: TGCGCCAGCAGCTTGAAAGCTCGGGGGGGCAACTCCTACAATGAGCAGTACTTC. The rearrangement uses TRBV5-1 and TRBJ2-1, with 8 bases aligning to TRBD2. The DNA end lines up better with TRBJ2-7; the J call may be wrong. The germline V gene has CDR1 SGHRS and CDR2 YFSETQ. The CDR3 contains 18 residues.

This clonotype was recorded at least ten times. The chain uses TRBV14 and TRBJ1-2; D is ambiguous. V lost 4 bases to trimming and J lost 8 bases, with 20 bases between them. Germline CDR1 and CDR2: SGHDN and FVKESK. CDR3 length equals 15 residues. The CDR3 spells CASSPLLTKPSGYTF. The CDR3 DNA sequence: TGTGCCAGCAGCCCTCTATTGACAAAGCCGTCGGGCTACACCTTC.

The V gene is TRBV6-6, the J gene TRBJ2-5; D may correspond to TRBD1 or TRBD2 (6 bases each). Trimming shortened V by 2 bases and J by 2 bases, and 15 bases separated the two germline ends. The length of the CDR3 is 16 residues. CDR1 and CDR2 (germline): MNHNY, SVGAGI (reference sequence). This CDR3 is CASSYGSGGGQETQYF. The CDR3 nucleotides are TGTGCCAGCAGTTACGGGTCAGGAGGGGGACAAGAGACCCAGTACTTC.

J is TRBJ1-2 and V is TRBV20-1; possible D gene TRBD1, 6 bases. Trimming removed 6 bases at V and 4 bases at J, with 24 bases between. Germline-derived CDR1 and CDR2 are DFQATT and SNEGSKA (reference sequence). The CDR3 runs 16 residues. CDR3 in amino acids: CSAPVGGQGSGYGYTF. DNA for the CDR3: TGCAGTGCCCCCGTGGGTGGGCAGGGGTCTGGCTATGGCTACACCTTC.

The rearrangement joins TRBV2 to TRBJ1-3; D unresolved. Trimming pared 9 bases from V and 0 bases from J, leaving 9 bases between. Germline V CDR1 and CDR2: SNHLY, FYNNEI. The CDR3 is made up of 13 amino acids. Here the CDR3 DNA reads TGTGCCAGAAGGGTCCTCTCTGGAAACACCATATATTTT. As protein: CARRVLSGNTIYF. Combining the CDR3 with reference TRBV2 and TRBJ1-3 gives the whole variable domain EPEVTQTPSHQVTQMGQEVILRCVPISNHLYFYWYRQILGQKVEFLVSFYNNEISEKSEIFDDQFSVERPDGSNFTLKIRSTKLEDSAMYFCARRVLSGNTIYFGEGSWLTVV.

The chain joins TRBV7-2 to TRBJ2-2; D not certain. V was clipped by 4 bases and J by 0 bases, with 9 bases between them. There are 15 residues in the CDR3. Germline V gene sequence: CDR1 SGHTA, CDR2 FQGNSA. The CDR3 DNA sequence: TGTGCCAGCAGCTATCGTACCTCGAACACCGGGGAGCTGTTTTTT. Translated, it gives CASSYRTSNTGELFF.

The chain employs TRBV20-1 and TRBJ2-3; 7 positions match TRBD2. CDR1 and CDR2 from the germline V gene are DFQATT and SNEGSKA (reference sequence). This CDR3 has 15 amino acids. V trimming: 3 bases; J trimming: 2 bases; junction bases outside the gene matches: 8. CDR3 DNA sequence: TGCAGTGCTAGTCGGCCTAGCGGCTACACAGATACGCAGTATTTT. As protein: CSASRPSGYTDTQYF.

Comment on this clonotype: No conserved phenylalanine or tryptophan is present at the end of the CDR3, so a read error is the likely explanation. The chain carries TRBV18 and TRBJ1-1; 8 bases line up with TRBD1. The CDR3 spans 14 residues. Germline V gives CDR1 KGHSH, CDR2 LQKENI. V lost 3 bases and J lost 1; bases outside the gene matches: 1. CDR3 sequence: CASSPGTGNTEAFL. The CDR3 nucleotides are TGTGCCAGCTCACCCGGGACAGGGAACACTGAAGCTTTCTTG.

The sample holds many counts of this clonotype. The chain employs TRBV2 and TRBJ2-5, with D unclear. V lost 4 bases and J 2 bases, leaving 5 bases between the germline ends. Germline CDR1 reads SNHLY; CDR2 reads FYNNEI. CDR3 length equals 12 residues. This chain's CDR3 is CASSALQETQYF. The CDR3 bases are TGTGCCAGCAGTGCTCTTCAAGAGACCCAGTACTTC.